The entry below describes one TCR beta chain. Germline-derived CDR1 and CDR2 are SGHDN and FVKESK. The CDR3 loop spans 15 amino acids. The V gene end was trimmed by 4 bases and the J gene end by 5 bases; junction bases not matched to a gene: 6. The sample is drawn from a study of ipilimumab plus nivolumab after autologous stem cell transplantation. The table came from immunoSEQ multiplex PCR; TCRdb's copy has only in-frame clones and leaves some out. The sample includes roughly 16,000 clones, about 80% of them seen just once. The receptor was derived from a male donor with diffuse large B-cell lymphoma. The V and J genes are TRBV14 and TRBJ2-1, with 9 bases fitting TRBD2. The specimen comprised PBMCs, sampled in a trial of ipilimumab plus nivolumab as post-transplant consolidation. This chain's CDR3 is CASSPGLAGNNEQFF. CDR3 DNA sequence: TGTGCCAGCAGCCCCGGGCTAGCGGGGAACAATGAGCAGTTCTTC.